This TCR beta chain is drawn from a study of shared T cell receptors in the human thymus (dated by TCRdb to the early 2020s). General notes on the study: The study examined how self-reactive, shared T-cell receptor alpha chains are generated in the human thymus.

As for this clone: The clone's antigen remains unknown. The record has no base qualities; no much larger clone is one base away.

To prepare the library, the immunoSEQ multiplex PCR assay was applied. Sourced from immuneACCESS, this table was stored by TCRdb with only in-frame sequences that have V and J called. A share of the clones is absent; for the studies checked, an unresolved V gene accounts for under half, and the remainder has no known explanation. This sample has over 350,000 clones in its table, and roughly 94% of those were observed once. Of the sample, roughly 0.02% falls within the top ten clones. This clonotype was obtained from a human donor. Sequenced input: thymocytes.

The bases are TGTGCCAGCATGACAGGGGACACAGATACGCAGTATTTT. Its translation is CASMTGDTDTQYF. This chain joins TRBV25-1 to TRBJ2-3; 8 middle bases align to TRBD1. Trimming takes 7 bases off V and 2 bases off J; junction bases not matched to a gene: 2. The CDR3 contains 13 residues, cysteine and phenylalanine counted. Of the read, only the CDR3 DNA is kept; its 39 bases are in frame from base 1. Based on the germline V gene, the CDR1 and CDR2 sequences are MGHDK and SYGVNS.